A selection of T cell receptor beta chains follows, all from one sample in a study of shared clonotypes between healthy human individuals. Generated by immunoSEQ multiplex PCR, the TCRdb table keeps only in-frame clones and is missing some. This sample has about 980,000 clones, with around 80% found just once. Sequences were obtained from memory CD4+ T cells sorted from blood. Receptor source: a man aged 18 to 29 in good health. CDR3s include the opening cysteine and the closing phenylalanine or tryptophan.

V	CDR3
TRBV5-4	CASSLQGPITGELFF
TRBV5-6	CASSLAPERGYEQYF
TRBV6-5	CASSYLAGGGEQYF
TRBV4-1	CASSQDEELLSYEQYF
TRBV4-2	CASRDEETQYF
TRBV27	CASSLSWGANTEAFF
TRBV29-1	CSVDSTKGETQYF
TRBV11-3	CASSLGADNEQFF
TRBV6-6	CASSYSRDRSTDTQYF
TRBV5-4	CASSLAHPGGDGYTF
TRBV4-1	CASSQGRVNSPLHF
TRBV7-9	CASSLAGEDTQYF
TRBV15	CATSRDPGYEQYF
TRBV30	CAWSGDAYLHQPQHF
TRBV27	CASSPQNQNIQYF
TRBV2	CASRDKGVLGEKLFF
TRBV7-2	CASSPGLAVTDTQYF
TRBV7-9	CASSPHVLDSGELFF
TRBV5-1	CASSLAPGPNYGYTF
TRBV21-1	CASSKDGLQETQYF
TRBV10-3	CAISSGQGPYEQYF
TRBV7-9	CASSRDRVVHEQYF
TRBV5-5	CASSFQVTFYEQYF
TRBV7-2	CASSPFLTGTLYGYTF
TRBV9	CASSVEGSPSYGYTF
TRBV11-2	CASSLQPGTGEAFF
TRBV10-3	CAISEGRVAQPQHF
TRBV4-1	CASSQDGQSFPYNEQFF
TRBV19	CASRSEAASGNTIYF
TRBV10-2	CASRTGALNTEAFF
TRBV30	CAWSSPETSAVRTQYF
TRBV5-1	CASSWGTDQETQYF
TRBV30	CAWSEKGNQPQHF
TRBV5-5	CASSPGQINEKLFF
TRBV20-1	CSAGVKETQYF